This TCR beta chain is from a study of blood T cell repertoires in COVID-19. Overall study: The United States, Italy and Spain provided the acute and convalescent COVID-19 samples. From T cells, B-cell-depleted T cells, or PBMCs came the material, which was cDNA or gDNA.

The V gene lost 3 bases and the J gene lost 4 bases, with 22 bases spanning the gap. Germline CDR1 and CDR2: SGDLS and YYNGEE. The CDR3 runs to 17 residues. In its sample, this clone was seen once. Original processing notes: Reference gene primer amplification in the assay estimated nucleated cell counts. Sequencing used immunoSEQ multiplex PCR; TCRdb keeps in-frame clones, though not all of them. The V and J calls and clone size come from that table; D and trimming were worked out from the DNA. The sample includes 650,000 to 800,000 clones, about 90% of them seen just once. Specimen: peripheral blood. The V and J genes are TRBV9 and TRBJ2-5; TRBD1 is a possible D gene (6 bases). The receptor's source is a woman between 18 and 29 years old with acute or convalescent COVID-19. CDR3 bases: TGTGCCAGCAGCGCCGCTCCGGGACACCCACACGGAGAGACCCAGTACTTC. Its protein is CASSAAPGHPHGETQYF.